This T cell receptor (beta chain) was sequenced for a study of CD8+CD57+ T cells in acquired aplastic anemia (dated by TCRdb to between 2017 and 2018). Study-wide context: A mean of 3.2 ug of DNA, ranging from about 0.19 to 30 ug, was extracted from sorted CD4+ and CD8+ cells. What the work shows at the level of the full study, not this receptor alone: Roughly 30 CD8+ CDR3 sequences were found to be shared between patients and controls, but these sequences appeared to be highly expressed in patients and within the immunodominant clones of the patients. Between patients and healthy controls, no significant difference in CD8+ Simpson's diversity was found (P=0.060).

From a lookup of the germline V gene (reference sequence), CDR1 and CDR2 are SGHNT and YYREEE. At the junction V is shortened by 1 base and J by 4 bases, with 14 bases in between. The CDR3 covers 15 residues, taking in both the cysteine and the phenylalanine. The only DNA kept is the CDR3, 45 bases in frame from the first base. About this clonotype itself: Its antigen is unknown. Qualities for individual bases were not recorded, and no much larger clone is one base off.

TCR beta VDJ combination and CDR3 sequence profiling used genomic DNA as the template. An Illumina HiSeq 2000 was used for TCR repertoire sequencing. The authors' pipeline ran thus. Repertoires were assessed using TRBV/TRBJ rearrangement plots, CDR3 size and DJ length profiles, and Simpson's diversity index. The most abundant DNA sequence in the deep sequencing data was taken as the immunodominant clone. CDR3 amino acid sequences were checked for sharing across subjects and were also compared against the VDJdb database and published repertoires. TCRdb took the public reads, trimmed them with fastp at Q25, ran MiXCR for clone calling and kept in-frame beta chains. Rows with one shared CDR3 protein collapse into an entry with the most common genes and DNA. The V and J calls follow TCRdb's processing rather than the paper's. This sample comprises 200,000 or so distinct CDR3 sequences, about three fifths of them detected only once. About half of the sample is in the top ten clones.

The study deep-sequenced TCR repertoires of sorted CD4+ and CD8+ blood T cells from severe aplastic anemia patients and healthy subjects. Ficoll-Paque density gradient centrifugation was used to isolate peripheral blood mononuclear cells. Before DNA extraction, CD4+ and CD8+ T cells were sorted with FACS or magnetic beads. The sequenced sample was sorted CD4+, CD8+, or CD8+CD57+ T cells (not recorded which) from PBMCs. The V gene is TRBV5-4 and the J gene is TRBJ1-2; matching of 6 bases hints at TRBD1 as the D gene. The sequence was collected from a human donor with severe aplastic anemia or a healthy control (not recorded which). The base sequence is TGTGCCAGCAGCTTGTATACAGGGAAGGGCTATGGCTACACCTTC. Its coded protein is CASSLYTGKGYGYTF.